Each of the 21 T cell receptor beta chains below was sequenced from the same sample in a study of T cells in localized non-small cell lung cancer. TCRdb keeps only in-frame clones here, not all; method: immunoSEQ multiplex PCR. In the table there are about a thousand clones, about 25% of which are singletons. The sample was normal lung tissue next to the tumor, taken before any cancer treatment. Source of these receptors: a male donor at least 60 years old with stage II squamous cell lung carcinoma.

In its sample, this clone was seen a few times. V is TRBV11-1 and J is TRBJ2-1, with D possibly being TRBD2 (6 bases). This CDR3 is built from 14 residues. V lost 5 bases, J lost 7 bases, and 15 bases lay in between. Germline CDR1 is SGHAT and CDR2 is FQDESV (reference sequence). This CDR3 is CASSPSGEVNEQFF. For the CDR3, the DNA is TGTGCCAGCAGCCCCTCGGGAGAGGTGAATGAGCAGTTCTTC.

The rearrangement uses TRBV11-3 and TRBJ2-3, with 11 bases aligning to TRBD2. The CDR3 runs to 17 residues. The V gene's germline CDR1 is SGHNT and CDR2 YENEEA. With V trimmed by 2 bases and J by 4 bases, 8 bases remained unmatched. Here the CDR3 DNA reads TGTGCCAGCAGCTTATACCAAACTAGCGGGGGACCAGATACGCAGTATTTT. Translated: CASSLYQTSGGPDTQYF.

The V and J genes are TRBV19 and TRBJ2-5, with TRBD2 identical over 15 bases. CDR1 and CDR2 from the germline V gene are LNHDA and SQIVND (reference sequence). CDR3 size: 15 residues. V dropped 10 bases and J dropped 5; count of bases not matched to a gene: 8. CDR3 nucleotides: TGTGCCACCTCGGGACTAGCGGGGGGCGGGGAGACCCAGTACTTC. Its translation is CATSGLAGGGETQYF.

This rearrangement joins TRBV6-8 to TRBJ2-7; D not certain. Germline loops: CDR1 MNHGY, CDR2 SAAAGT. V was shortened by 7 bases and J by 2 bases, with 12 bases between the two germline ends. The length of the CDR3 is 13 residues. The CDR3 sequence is CASNRPYTYEQYF. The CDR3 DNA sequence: TGTGCCAGCAATCGACCTTATACCTACGAGCAGTACTTC.

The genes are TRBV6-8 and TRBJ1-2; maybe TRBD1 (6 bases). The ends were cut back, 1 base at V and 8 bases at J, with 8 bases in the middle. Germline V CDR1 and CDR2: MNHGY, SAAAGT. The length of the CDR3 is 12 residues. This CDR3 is CASSYLGGGYTF. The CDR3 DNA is TGTGCCAGCAGTTACTTAGGGGGAGGCTACACCTTC.

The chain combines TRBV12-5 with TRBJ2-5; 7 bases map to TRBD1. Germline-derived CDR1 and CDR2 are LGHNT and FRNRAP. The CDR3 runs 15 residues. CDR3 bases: TGTGCCAGCAAGAACCGTCGCCAGGGGGAAGAGACCCAGTACTTC. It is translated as CASKNRRQGEETQYF. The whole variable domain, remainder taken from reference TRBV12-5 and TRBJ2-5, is DARVTQTPRHKVTEMGQEVTMRCQPILGHNTVFWYRQTMMQGLELLAYFRNRAPLDDSGMPKDRFSAEMPDATLATLKIQPSEPRDSAVYFCASKNRRQGEETQYFGPGTRLLVL.

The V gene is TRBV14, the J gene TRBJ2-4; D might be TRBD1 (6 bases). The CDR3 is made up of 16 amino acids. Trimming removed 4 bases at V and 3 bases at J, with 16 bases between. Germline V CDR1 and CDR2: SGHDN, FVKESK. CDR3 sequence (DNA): TGTGCCAGCAGCCGCACAGGGTCCCCTTTCAAAAACATTCAGTACTTC. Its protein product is CASSRTGSPFKNIQYF.

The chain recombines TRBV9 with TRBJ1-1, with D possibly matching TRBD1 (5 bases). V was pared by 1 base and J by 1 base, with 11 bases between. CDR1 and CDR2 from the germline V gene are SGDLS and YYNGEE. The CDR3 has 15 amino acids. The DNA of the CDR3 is TGTGCCAGCAGCGTACACTCGGGGACGAACACTGAAGCTTTCTTT. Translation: CASSVHSGTNTEAFF.

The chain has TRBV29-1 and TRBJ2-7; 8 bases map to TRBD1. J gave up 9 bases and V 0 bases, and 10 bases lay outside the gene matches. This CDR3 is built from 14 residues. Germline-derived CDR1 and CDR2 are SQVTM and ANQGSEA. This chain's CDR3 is CSVEDRRDRRVQYF. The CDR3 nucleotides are TGCAGCGTTGAAGATAGAAGGGACAGGCGGGTGCAGTACTTC.

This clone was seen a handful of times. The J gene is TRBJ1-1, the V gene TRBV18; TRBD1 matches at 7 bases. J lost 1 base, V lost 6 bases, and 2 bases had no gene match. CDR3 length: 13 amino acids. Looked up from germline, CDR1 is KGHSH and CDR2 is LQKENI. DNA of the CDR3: TGTGCCAGCTCTCGGGACAGGAACACTGAAGCTTTCTTT. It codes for CASSRDRNTEAFF.

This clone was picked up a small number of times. The CDR3 here is CASADGEGGEKLFF. Here the CDR3 DNA reads TGTGCCAGCGCTGATGGCGAGGGAGGCGAAAAACTGTTTTTT. The rearrangement links TRBV12-5 to TRBJ1-4; unclear D gene. Germline lookup yields CDR1 LGHNT and CDR2 FRNRAP. There are 14 residues in the CDR3. The variable domain in full, with the rest retrieved from reference TRBV12-5 and TRBJ1-4, is DARVTQTPRHKVTEMGQEVTMRCQPILGHNTVFWYRQTMMQGLELLAYFRNRAPLDDSGMPKDRFSAEMPDATLATLKIQPSEPRDSAVYFCASADGEGGEKLFFGSGTQLSVL.

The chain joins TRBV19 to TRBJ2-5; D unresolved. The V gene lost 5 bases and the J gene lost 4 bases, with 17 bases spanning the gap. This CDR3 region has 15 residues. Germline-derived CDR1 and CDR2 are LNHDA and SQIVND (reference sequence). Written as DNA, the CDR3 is TGTGCCAGTAGTGCCCCAAGGGCCAGCCTAGAGACCCAGTACTTC. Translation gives CASSAPRASLETQYF.

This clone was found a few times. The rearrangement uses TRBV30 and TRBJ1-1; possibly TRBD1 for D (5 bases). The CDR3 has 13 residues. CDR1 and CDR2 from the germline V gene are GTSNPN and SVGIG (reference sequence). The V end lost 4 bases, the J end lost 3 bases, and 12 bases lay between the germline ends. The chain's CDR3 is CAWTRQSDTEAFF. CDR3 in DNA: TGTGCCTGGACCAGACAGTCGGACACTGAAGCTTTCTTT.

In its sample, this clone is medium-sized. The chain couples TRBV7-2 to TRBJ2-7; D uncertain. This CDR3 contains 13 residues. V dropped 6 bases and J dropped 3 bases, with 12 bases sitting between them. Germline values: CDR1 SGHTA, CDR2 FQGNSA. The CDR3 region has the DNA TGTGCCAGCAGTTACGGGTTGAGCTACGAGCAGTACTTC. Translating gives CASSYGLSYEQYF. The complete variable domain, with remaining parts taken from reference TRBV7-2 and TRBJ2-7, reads GAGVSQSPSNKVTEKGKDVELRCDPISGHTALYWYRQSLGQGLEFLIYFQGNSAPDKSGLPSDRFSAERTGGSVSTLTIQRTQQEDSAVYLCASSYGLSYEQYFGPGTRLTVT.

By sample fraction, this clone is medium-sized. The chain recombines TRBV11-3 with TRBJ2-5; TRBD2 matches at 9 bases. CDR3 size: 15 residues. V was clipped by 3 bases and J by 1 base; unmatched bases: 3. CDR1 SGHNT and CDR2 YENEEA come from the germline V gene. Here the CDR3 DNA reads TGTGCCAGCAGCTTGGGACTAGCCAGCCAAGAGACCCAGTACTTC. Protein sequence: CASSLGLASQETQYF.

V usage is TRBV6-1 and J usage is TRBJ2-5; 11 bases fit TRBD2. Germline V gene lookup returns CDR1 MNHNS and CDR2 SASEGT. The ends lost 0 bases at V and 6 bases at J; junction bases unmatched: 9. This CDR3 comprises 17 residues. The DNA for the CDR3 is TGTGCCAGCAGTGAAGCTCTCGCTAGCGGGGGGAGGAAGACCCAGTACTTC. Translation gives CASSEALASGGRKTQYF.

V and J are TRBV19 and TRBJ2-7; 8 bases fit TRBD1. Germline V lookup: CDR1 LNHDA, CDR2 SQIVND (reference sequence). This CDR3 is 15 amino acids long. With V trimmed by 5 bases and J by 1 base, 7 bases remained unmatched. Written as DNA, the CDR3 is TGTGCCAGTAGTCTCCGGACAGGGTTATCCTACGAGCAGTACTTC. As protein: CASSLRTGLSYEQYF.

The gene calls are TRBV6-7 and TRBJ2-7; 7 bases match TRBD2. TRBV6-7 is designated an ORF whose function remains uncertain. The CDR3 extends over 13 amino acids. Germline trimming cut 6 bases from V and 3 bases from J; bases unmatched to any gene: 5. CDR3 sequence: CASSFQRDYEQYF. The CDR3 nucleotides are TGTGCCAGCAGCTTCCAGCGGGACTACGAGCAGTACTTC.

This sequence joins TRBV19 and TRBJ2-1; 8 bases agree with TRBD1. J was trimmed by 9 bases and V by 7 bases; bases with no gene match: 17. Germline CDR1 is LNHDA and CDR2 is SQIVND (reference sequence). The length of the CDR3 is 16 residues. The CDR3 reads CASKGDGTGVLGEQFF. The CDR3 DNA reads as TGTGCCAGTAAAGGGGATGGGACAGGTGTTCTGGGTGAGCAGTTCTTC.

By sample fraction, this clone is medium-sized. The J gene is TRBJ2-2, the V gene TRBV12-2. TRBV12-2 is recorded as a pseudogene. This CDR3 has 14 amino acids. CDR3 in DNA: TGTGCAAGTCGCTATCGACCTGACACCGGGGAGCTGTTTTTT. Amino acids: CASRYRPDTGELFF.

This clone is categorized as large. CDR3 in DNA: TGTGCCAGTAATGACCGCTCAGGACAGATGAACACTGAAGCTTTCTTT. This encodes CASNDRSGQMNTEAFF. The chain is built from TRBV19 and TRBJ1-1, with D maybe TRBD1 (6 bases). From germline, CDR1 is LNHDA and CDR2 SQIVND (reference sequence). Trimming stripped 7 bases from V and 0 bases from J, with 18 bases between. This CDR3 is 16 amino acids long.